The sequence of this TCR beta chain was determined in a study of regulatory T cells in long-lasting Graves disease (dated by TCRdb to the early 2020s). General notes on the study: Patients with newly diagnosed Graves' disease had been on antithyroid drugs for under 3 months. Patients with persistent Graves' disease were compared with patients with newly diagnosed Graves' disease using TCR sequencing and RNA sequencing of peripheral blood. The study was conducted in China and was registered as a clinical trial. TCR sequencing covered some 13 persistent and around 20 newly diagnosed Graves' disease patients, around 33 samples in total. General study outcomes and caveats: Persistent Graves' disease patients showed lower TCR Shannon entropy and fewer highly expanded clones than newly diagnosed patients, suggesting clonal expansion. Only peripheral blood was studied, because thyroid tissue, the primary lesion, was inaccessible. As a limitation, the authors acknowledged that the small sample size may reduce accuracy. Only the TCR beta chain was sequenced and analyzed. More public clonotypes were shared among persistent patients (more than 2,500) than among newly diagnosed patients (just under 1,000). Persistent disease showed preferential use of TRBV28, TRBJ1-2 and TRBJ2-5, whereas newly diagnosed disease favored TRBV20-1 and TRBJ2-1.

Library preparation was by multiplex PCR. The data were produced on an Illumina HiSeq 4000. iRepertoire HTBI primers and Arm-PCR amplification of CDR3 regions were used to construct TCR beta libraries. Before sequencing, the PCR products underwent gel purification. The authors' pipeline ran thus. Gene usage analysis of CDR3 amino acid clonotypes relied on the approximately 62 TRBV and about 13 TRBJ segments identified across samples. COPE and FqMerger were used to merge filtered high-quality paired reads into contigs. BLAST was used to align contigs to the IMGT TRBV, TRBD and TRBJ reference genes, and CDR3 was defined following IMGT. Clonotypes above 0.1% frequency were classified as highly expanded clones. Shannon entropy served as the measure of repertoire diversity, while the Gini coefficient captured V-J evenness. A clonotype found in more than one individual was treated as public. TCRdb trimmed public reads at Q25 via fastp, called clones via MiXCR and kept in-frame beta chains. Here each entry gathers all rows of one CDR3 protein and keeps the most common genes and DNA. These V and J calls originate from TCRdb's pipeline instead of the authors' own analysis. The sample profile shows roughly 400,000 distinct CDR3 sequences; about 16% of them were found once. Jointly, the top ten make up about 25% of the sample.

Sample time point, as interpreted from the label and publication: newly diagnosed GD, antithyroid drugs for less than 3 months. For both TCR sequencing and RNA sequencing, RNA was extracted from PBMCs in TRIzol. Graves' disease was diagnosed according to American Thyroid Association guidelines. Patients were recruited from an endocrinology department in Xi'an, China. Each patient gave approximately 9.7 milliliters of peripheral blood, collected in an EDTA anticoagulant tube. Ficoll Paque Plus density gradient separation was used to isolate PBMCs, and no additional T cell sorting was done. An Agilent 2100 Bioanalyzer and agarose gel were used to check RNA quality, while a NanoDrop 2000 measured RNA concentration. The CDR3 spans 13 residues, from the cysteine through the phenylalanine. The DNA shown is the 39-base CDR3, in frame from base 1. V lost 7 bases and J lost 0 bases; the stretch between them is 13 bases long. Via the germline V gene, CDR1 is SQVTM and CDR2 ANQGSEA.

This clonotype was found many times. Its antigen specificity is not known. Per-base quality was not reported, and no clone a single base away is much larger than it. A further study also used this sample, focusing on T cells in Graves' hyperthyroidism and ophthalmopathy. Per that second paper: A patient counted as having stable Graves' hyperthyroidism if no progression to ophthalmopathy occurred over 18 months of follow-up. Hyperthyroidism patients were newly diagnosed, with disease duration under 2 months, and aged 18 to 65 years. Exclusion was applied to patients with uncontrolled infections, other autoimmune diseases, pregnancy or lactation. Diagnoses relied on clinical symptoms, serum thyroxine and TRAb, thyroid ultrasound and orbital computed tomography. The first round of RT-PCR for the TCR CDR3 was performed with the HTBI primer set and the Qiagen OneStep RT-PCR kit. Most expanded thyroid clonotypes (frequency above 0.001) were also detected in blood, suggesting blood repertoires may reflect thyroid immune responses. A 13 V-J signature model separated ophthalmopathy from stable hyperthyroidism, with approximately 87% sensitivity and roughly 81% specificity in cross-validation and 80%/75% in testing. In validation, the model predicted progression to ophthalmopathy with just under 71% sensitivity and around 72% specificity, a median of roughly seven months before onset. To identify TCR V-J signatures that set the groups apart, the researchers used a discovery cohort of 100 patients, made up of roughly 45 with Graves' ophthalmopathy and 55 to 65 with stable Graves' hyperthyroidism. An independent validation cohort of around 19 hyperthyroidism patients and approximately 16 patients who later progressed to ophthalmopathy tested prospective prediction of ophthalmopathy. The roughly 100 discovery patients were divided at random into training and test sets in a 7:3 ratio. Thyroid tissue and blood T-cell repertoires from more than five Graves' hyperthyroidism patients were also compared in the study. Once sampling was done, hyperthyroidism patients were given methimazole at a starting dose of 30 mg daily, whereas ophthalmopathy patients were given high-dose intravenous methylprednisolone. A second multiplex PCR round built the libraries, followed by size selection and purification. The libraries were sequenced on an Illumina HiSeq2000 using paired-end 100 bp reads. SOAPnuke was used to process the raw data, removing reads that contained adapters or uncalled bases, had a mean Phred below 15, or lacked an exact match to the constant primer or identifier. High-quality paired reads were merged using COPE v1.2.5, and each unique nucleotide sequence was defined as a clonotype. Clonotypes were aligned to IMGT TRBV, TRBD and TRBJ reference segments using MiTCR v1.1. Only V-J combinations with frequency above 0.0001, covering 98% to 99.2% of repertoires, were analysed. A TCS score was defined as the ratio between F50 (clonal expansion) and ExV (chaos), using BLOSUM62-based TCRdist between CDR3 peptides within each V-J. Welch's t-statistics and random forest reduced 450 to 600 V-J features to 10 to 15, which were used in a naive Bayes classifier (R e1071). Sample size was not statistically predetermined, and investigators were not blinded to group allocation. According to the paper, TCR Vbeta CDR3 sequencing was carried out on around 140 peripheral blood samples, which came from 40 to 45 ophthalmopathy, 70 to 80 hyperthyroidism and approximately 17 progressor patients.

The source is a woman under 30 with Graves disease. Donor details come from another sample of the same person, matched by shared clones. The source material was peripheral blood mononuclear cells (PBMCs), sampled at new diagnosis, from a patient treated with antithyroid drugs. Recombination connected TRBV29-1 to TRBJ2-7; no D gene call is confident. The DNA sequence reads TGCAGCGCCCAAGGTGCCAACTCCTACGAGCAGTACTTC. The encoded protein is CSAQGANSYEQYF.